This entry lists 9 T cell receptor beta chains sequenced from one sample in a study of glioma-infiltrating T cells (dated by TCRdb to about 2016). Instrument used: Illumina MiSeq. The iRepertoire nested amplicon-rescue multiplex PCR (arm-PCR) platform was used to amplify TCR alpha and beta CDR3 regions from RNA. TCRdb reprocessing: public reads trimmed at Q25 with fastp, clones called with MiXCR, in-frame beta chains kept. Identical CDR3 proteins give one entry, which carries the most common genes and DNA. This sample comprises about 130,000 distinct CDR3 sequences, more than 20% of them detected only once. Roughly 15% of the sample comes from the top ten. The sequencing input was glioma tissue, nonneoplastic brain tissue, or PBMCs (not recorded which). All receptors come from a human donor with low-grade glioma or glioblastoma, undergoing nonglioma brain surgery, or in good health (not recorded which).

This clonotype was counted ten times or more. The chain has TRBV19 and TRBJ2-3, with a possible D match to TRBD2 (6 bases). V lost 8 bases, J lost 0 bases, and 18 bases lay in between. Germline CDR1 reads LNHDA; CDR2 reads SQIVND (reference sequence). This CDR3 comprises 16 residues. In DNA form, the CDR3 reads TGTGCCAGTCAACCGGGGACTGAAGCTAGCACAGATACGCAGTATTTT. Its translation is CASQPGTEASTDTQYF.

This clonotype has ten or more counts. The CDR3 DNA sequence: TGTGCCAGCAGCCAAGATGGAAACAATGAGCAGTTCTTC. It translates to CASSQDGNNEQFF. The chain recombines TRBV3-1 with TRBJ2-1, with D unresolved. V was pared by 0 bases and J by 5 bases, with 5 bases between. Germline lookup yields CDR1 LGHDT and CDR2 YNNKEL (reference sequence). This CDR3 has 13 residues.

The chain joins TRBV4-2 to TRBJ2-7; 7 bases match TRBD1. CDR3 length: 14 amino acids. The germline CDR1 and CDR2 sequences are LGHNA and YNFKEQ. J lost 0 bases, V lost 3 bases, and 2 bases had no gene match. CDR3 in amino acids: CASSHGTASYEQYF. In DNA, the CDR3 is TGTGCCAGCAGCCACGGGACAGCCTCCTACGAGCAGTACTTC.

This clonotype was seen ten or more times. V is TRBV12-3 or TRBV12-4 and J is TRBJ1-2; D is unresolved. The CDR3 runs to 11 residues. The V gene lost 3 bases and the J gene lost 7 bases, with 6 bases spanning the gap. CDR3 protein: CASSLNSGYTF. For the CDR3, the DNA is TGTGCCAGCAGTTTGAACAGTGGCTACACCTTC.

On this clonotype itself: This may be a read error: a much more frequent sequence differs by one nucleotide. Likely a read error: the CDR3 ends without its conserved phenylalanine or tryptophan. The chain recombines TRBV7-2 with TRBJ2-7, with 12 bases that match TRBD2. Germline trimming cut 3 bases from V and 4 bases from J; bases unmatched to any gene: 4. The V gene's germline CDR1 is SGHTA and CDR2 FQGNSA. The CDR3 contains 15 residues. Here the CDR3 DNA reads TGTGCCAGCAGCTTCCGGACTAGCGGGACTTACGAGCAGTACTTA. Encoded protein: CASSFRTSGTYEQYL.

Notes on this clonotype: The junction shows a germline mismatch at one end, possibly a read error. This sequence joins TRBV7-9 and TRBJ2-3; possibly TRBD2 for D (6 bases). The length of the CDR3 is 13 residues. CDR1 is SEHNR, CDR2 FQNEAQ, per germline (reference sequence). DNA for the CDR3: TGTGCCAGCAATGGGGGGACCACAAATACGCAGTATTTT. Its protein product is CASNGGTTNTQYF. The full variable domain, in which reference TRBV7-9 and TRBJ2-3 provide the parts outside the CDR3, is DTGVSQNPRHKITKRGQNVTFRCDPISEHNRLYWYRQTLGQGPEFLTYFQNEAQLEKSRLLSDRFSAERPKGSFSTLEIQRTEQGDSAMYLCASNGGTTNTQYFGPGTRLTVL.

As to this clonotype: This may stem from a read error, because a much larger clone lies one nucleotide away. The rearrangement joins TRBV12-3 or TRBV12-4 to TRBJ2-7; tentatively, D is TRBD1 (5 bases). This CDR3 is 13 amino acids long. The CDR3 DNA reads as TGTGCCAGCAGTTTAAACAGGTTTTACGGGCAGTACTTC. Translating gives CASSLNRFYGQYF.

This sequence joins TRBV19 and TRBJ2-5, with 8 nucleotides matching TRBD2. In germline, CDR1 is LNHDA, CDR2 SQIVND (reference sequence). The junction had 9 bases not matched to a gene; V was cut back by 5 bases and J by 4 bases. This CDR3 is built from 15 residues. The CDR3 bases are TGTGCCAGTAGTCAATCGGGAGGGGTAGGAGAGACCCAGTACTTC. The encoded protein is CASSQSGGVGETQYF.

Regarding this clonotype: A much larger clone sits a single nucleotide away, making a read error possible. CDR3 loop: CVSSPGGRAFF. The CDR3 DNA sequence: TGTGTCAGCAGCCCAGGGGGTAGGGCTTTCTTT. This rearrangement joins TRBV7-2 to TRBJ1-1; 7 nucleotides agree with TRBD1. The germline CDR1 and CDR2 sequences are SGHTA and FQGNSA. The CDR3 totals 11 residues.